This T cell receptor beta chain was found in a study of Ad26.COV2.S vaccination and SARS-CoV-2 variants. Study-wide background: COV1001, an Ad26.COV2.S trial, supplied this vaccine-arm donor. The authors gave Ad26.COV2.S intramuscularly, either once or twice 56 days apart.

General study points: Ad26.COV2.S recipients had broader spike-specific TCRs (P = 0.0014).

TCRdb's table, derived via immunoSEQ multiplex PCR, lists solely in-frame clones and lacks some. The sample contains 200,000 to 250,000 clones, 70% to 90% of which appear only once. Concerning this clone: As yet, its antigen is unknown.

CDR1 is MNHEY, CDR2 SVGEGT, per germline. This CDR3 is built from 17 residues. With V trimmed by 4 bases and J by 5 bases, 12 bases remained unmatched. Treatment noted: roughly 18 received Ad26.COV2.S at low or high dose, single or two shots; 5 received placebo; per-sample allocation not given. It was on day 63 after the first vaccine or placebo injection that samples were taken. The chain has TRBV6-2 or TRBV6-3 and TRBJ2-2, with TRBD1 matching 8 bases. Sequenced material: peripheral blood, taken in a trial of Ad26.COV2.S vaccine versus placebo. The sequence came from a person aged 18 to 65 who received the Ad26.COV2.S COVID-19 vaccine or a placebo. In DNA form, the CDR3 reads TGTGCCAGCAGTTTCTTCGCGACAGGGGTTTATACCGGGGAGCTGTTTTTT. Translated, it gives CASSFFATGVYTGELFF.